Below, one TCR beta chain is given with its context. These data are taken from a study of blood T cells in healthy people across ages. The authors ran a second PCR of roughly 6 to 12 cycles using a sample-barcoded 5' primer and a J-beta primer mix. MiXCR, applied by TCRdb to the 5' RACE reads, yields one record per CDR3 protein. The profile covers 1.8 million or so distinct CDR3 sequences, with approximately 39% appearing a single time and roughly 24% taken by the ten largest. The CDR3 runs 14 residues. Between the trimmed V and J ends, which lost 1 base and 9 bases, there was a span of 15 bases. Germline loops: CDR1 LGHDT, CDR2 YNNKEL (reference sequence).

The chain employs TRBV3-1 and TRBJ1-1; D uncertain. Sequenced input: blood. The receptor's source is a human donor in good health. The CDR3 nucleotides read TGTGCCAGCAGCCAAGGGCGGGGTGGGGTGCAAGCTTTCTTT. Protein sequence: CASSQGRGGVQAFF.